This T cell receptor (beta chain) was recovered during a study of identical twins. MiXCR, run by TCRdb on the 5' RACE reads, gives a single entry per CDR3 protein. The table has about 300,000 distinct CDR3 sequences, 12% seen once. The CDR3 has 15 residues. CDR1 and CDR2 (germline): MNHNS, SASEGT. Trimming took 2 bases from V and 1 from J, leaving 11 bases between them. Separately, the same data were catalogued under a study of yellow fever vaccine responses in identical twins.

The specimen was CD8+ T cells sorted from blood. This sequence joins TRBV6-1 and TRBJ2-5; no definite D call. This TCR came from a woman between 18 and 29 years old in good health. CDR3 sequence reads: CASSEYAVTQETQYF. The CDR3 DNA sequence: TGTGCCAGCAGTGAATACGCAGTGACCCAAGAGACCCAGTACTTC.